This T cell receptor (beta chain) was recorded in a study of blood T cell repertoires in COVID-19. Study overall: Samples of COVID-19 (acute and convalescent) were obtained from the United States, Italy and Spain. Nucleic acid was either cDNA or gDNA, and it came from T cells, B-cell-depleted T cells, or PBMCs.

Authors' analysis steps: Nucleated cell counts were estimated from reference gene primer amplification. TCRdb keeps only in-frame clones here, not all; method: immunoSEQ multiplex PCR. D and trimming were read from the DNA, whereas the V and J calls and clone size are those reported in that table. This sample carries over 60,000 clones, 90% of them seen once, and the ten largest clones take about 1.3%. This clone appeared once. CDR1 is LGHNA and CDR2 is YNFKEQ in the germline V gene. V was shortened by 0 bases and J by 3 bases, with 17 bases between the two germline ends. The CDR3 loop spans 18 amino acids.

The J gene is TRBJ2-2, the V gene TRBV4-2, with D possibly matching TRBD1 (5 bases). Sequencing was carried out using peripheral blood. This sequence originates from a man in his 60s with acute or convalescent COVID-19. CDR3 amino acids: CASSQDWLGQTDTGELFF. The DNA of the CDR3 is TGTGCCAGCAGCCAAGATTGGCTTGGCCAGACAGACACCGGGGAGCTGTTTTTT.